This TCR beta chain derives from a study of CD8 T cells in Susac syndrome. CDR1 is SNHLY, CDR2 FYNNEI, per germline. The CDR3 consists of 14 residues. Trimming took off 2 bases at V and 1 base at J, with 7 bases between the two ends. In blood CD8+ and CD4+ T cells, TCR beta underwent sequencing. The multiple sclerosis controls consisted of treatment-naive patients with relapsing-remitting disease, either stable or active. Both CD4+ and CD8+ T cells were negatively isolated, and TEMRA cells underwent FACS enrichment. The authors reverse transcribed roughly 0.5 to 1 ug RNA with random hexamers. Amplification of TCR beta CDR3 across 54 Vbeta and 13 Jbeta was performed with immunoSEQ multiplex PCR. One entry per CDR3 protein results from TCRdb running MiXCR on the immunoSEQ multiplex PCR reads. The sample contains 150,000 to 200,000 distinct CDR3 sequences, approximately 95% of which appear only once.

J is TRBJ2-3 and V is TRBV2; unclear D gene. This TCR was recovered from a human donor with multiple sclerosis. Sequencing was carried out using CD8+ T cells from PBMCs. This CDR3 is CASSEISGTDTQYF. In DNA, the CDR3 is TGTGCCAGCAGTGAAATCTCGGGCACAGATACGCAGTATTTT.